The 5 T cell receptor beta chains presented below share a single source sample, sequenced in a study of blood T cells in healthy people across ages (dated by TCRdb to about 2015). Library preparation employed 5' RACE. The sample was run on an Illumina HiSeq 2500. A second PCR of roughly 7 to 11 cycles was performed with a sample-barcoded 5' primer and a J-beta primer mix. Using fastp trimming at Q25 and MiXCR clonotype assembly, TCRdb reanalyzed the public sequencing data and kept in-frame beta chains. Every distinct CDR3 protein forms one entry, paired with its most common genes and DNA. The sample data list about 900,000 distinct CDR3 sequences, and around 49% of these were observed just once. Jointly, the top ten make up roughly 13% of the sample. Specimen: blood. The origin of the receptors is a man under 40 in good health.

The chain recombines TRBV10-3 with TRBJ2-1; 9 positions agree with TRBD2. CDR3 length: 17 residues. From germline, CDR1 is ENHRY and CDR2 SYGVKD. V was clipped by 0 bases and J by 5 bases; unmatched bases: 8. The CDR3 bases are TGTGCCATCAGTGAGTCGATGGCTAGCGGGGATCACAATGAGCAGTTCTTC. Its translation: CAISESMASGDHNEQFF.

The rearrangement links TRBV4-1 to TRBJ1-1; tentatively, D is TRBD1 (5 bases). CDR1 MGHRA and CDR2 YSYEKL come from the germline V gene. This CDR3 spans 12 amino acids. V lost 7 bases to trimming and J lost 5 bases, with 11 bases between them. CDR3 in amino acids: CASKGILTEAFF. As DNA, the CDR3 is TGCGCCAGCAAGGGGATTTTGACTGAAGCTTTCTTT.

This clonotype has a handful of counts. V usage is TRBV29-1 and J usage is TRBJ2-5; D uncertain. Germline values: CDR1 SQVTM, CDR2 ANQGSEA. This CDR3 spans 12 amino acids. V was cut by 2 bases and J by 4 bases, with 8 bases left in between. CDR3: CSVERSTETQYF. The CDR3 coding sequence is TGCAGCGTTGAACGGTCGACAGAGACCCAGTACTTC.

A few counts support this clonotype. The V gene is TRBV12-3 or TRBV12-4, the J gene TRBJ2-7; D gene unclear. The CDR3 contains 15 residues. Trimming removed 3 bases from V and 0 bases from J, with 12 bases in between. The CDR3 spells CASSFHGVNSYEQYF. DNA for the CDR3: TGTGCCAGCAGTTTTCATGGGGTAAACTCCTACGAGCAGTACTTC.

This chain uses TRBV21-1 with TRBJ2-5; the D segment call TRBD2 is taken from the table without a DNA check. TRBV21-1 is a pseudogene segment. CDR3 length: 15 residues. As DNA, the CDR3 is TGTGCCAGCAGACTAGGAGAACCCTACCAAGAGACCCAGTACTTC. Translating it yields CASRLGEPYQETQYF.